A single sample gave rise to the 10 T cell receptor beta chains below, sequenced in a study of cytomegalovirus exposure and HLA in healthy donors. The PCR ran on 60 Vbeta and 13 Jbeta primers. Clones were sequenced by immunoSEQ multiplex PCR, and TCRdb holds only the in-frame ones, with some missing. This repertoire shows approximately 190,000 clones, over 80% found once; its top ten account for over 5.5%. Source material: PBMCs. The source is a man in his forties in good health and CMV-seropositive.

The V call is TRBV7-3, the J call TRBJ1-2, with 11 bases aligning to TRBD1. From germline, CDR1 is SGHTA and CDR2 FQGTGA. The trim removed 5 bases at V and 4 bases at J, leaving 6 bases unmatched. There are 15 residues in the CDR3. CDR3 in DNA: TGTGCCAGCAGCCCCAGGACAGGGGGCACCTATGGCTACACCTTC. Its translation is CASSPRTGGTYGYTF.

The V and J genes are TRBV5-1 and TRBJ2-1; D may be TRBD1 (6 bases). CDR1 is SGHRS and CDR2 is YFSETQ in the germline V gene. V was trimmed by 3 bases and J by 12 bases, leaving 13 bases between them. The CDR3 is made up of 12 amino acids. The CDR3 loop reads CASSSTGPMQFF. The CDR3 bases are TGCGCCAGCAGCTCAACAGGGCCCATGCAGTTCTTC.

The V call is TRBV7-9, the J call TRBJ1-5; perhaps TRBD1 as D (6 bases). The CDR3 covers 14 residues. The germline V gene has CDR1 SEHNR and CDR2 FQNEAQ (reference sequence). V lost 3 bases, J lost 2 bases, and 8 bases lay in between. CDR3 sequence reads: CASSFRTGNQPQHF. CDR3 DNA: TGTGCCAGCAGCTTTCGGACAGGCAATCAGCCCCAGCATTTT.

The chain is built from TRBV9 and TRBJ2-1; 8 nucleotides align to TRBD2. Trimming removed 6 bases from V and 4 bases from J; junction bases left unmatched: 9. Germline CDR1 reads SGDLS; CDR2 reads YYNGEE. The CDR3 consists of 15 residues. DNA of the CDR3: TGTGCCAGCACCACGTCGGGGGGGAAATACAATGAGCAGTTCTTC. As protein: CASTTSGGKYNEQFF.

The chain joins TRBV21-1 to TRBJ1-1; TRBD1 is taken as the D call from the table, unchecked against the DNA. TRBV21-1 is a pseudogene. The CDR3 is made up of 15 amino acids. The CDR3 spells CASSKEHRGNTEAFF. CDR3 nucleotide sequence: TGTGCCAGCAGCAAAGAGCACAGGGGGAACACTGAAGCTTTCTTT.

The chain is built from TRBV7-9 and TRBJ2-1; 11 bases map to TRBD1. This CDR3 spans 13 amino acids. Trimming took 10 bases from V and 8 from J; bases not matched to a gene: 7. Germline CDR1 and CDR2: SEHNR and FQNEAQ (reference sequence). The CDR3 DNA reads as TGTGCCACCCCGGGACAGGGGGTTTATGAGCAGTTCTTC. Translation: CATPGQGVYEQFF.

V and J are TRBV9 and TRBJ2-7; D is possibly TRBD1 (6 bases). Trimming took off 4 bases at V and 3 bases at J, with 11 bases between the two ends. The CDR3 runs 13 residues. Germline V gene lookup returns CDR1 SGDLS and CDR2 YYNGEE. The CDR3 sequence is CASSRDMLYEQYF. The CDR3 region has the DNA TGTGCCAGCAGCCGGGACATGCTCTACGAGCAGTACTTC.

This chain joins TRBV28 and TRBJ1-2, with D hard to call. The CDR3 is 14 residues long. V lost 2 bases to trimming and J lost 5 bases, with 12 bases between them. Per germline, CDR1 MDHEN and CDR2 SYDVKM. CDR3 region: CASSLVAGSYGYTF. The CDR3 DNA sequence: TGTGCCAGCAGTTTAGTGGCGGGGTCTTATGGCTACACCTTC.

V usage is TRBV7-9 and J usage is TRBJ2-3, with a possible D match to TRBD1 (7 bases). Looked up from germline, CDR1 is SEHNR and CDR2 is FQNEAQ (reference sequence). With 5 bases removed from V and 4 bases from J, the gap between germline ends came to 10 bases. CDR3 length: 13 residues. The CDR3 DNA reads TGTGCCAGCAGCGCAGGGGGGCCAGATACGCAGTATTTT. Its protein is CASSAGGPDTQYF.

The chain recombines TRBV7-9 with TRBJ1-6, with 9 bases matching TRBD1. Germline trimming cut 4 bases from V and 6 bases from J; bases unmatched to any gene: 1. The CDR3 has 14 amino acids. Germline V gene data show CDR1 as SEHNR and CDR2 as FQNEAQ (reference sequence). CDR3 amino acids: CASSSDRGNSPLHF. The DNA of the CDR3 is TGTGCCAGCAGCTCGGACAGGGGTAATTCACCCCTCCACTTT.